The present T cell receptor beta chain was sequenced within a study of cytomegalovirus exposure and HLA in healthy donors. Whole-study results and caveats: In presence/absence analyses, roughly uniform sequencing depth across donors was assumed.

About this clone: What it binds is unknown.

13 Jbeta primers and 60 Vbeta primers were used for the PCR. Libraries were prepared by immunoSEQ multiplex PCR; TCRdb keeps only in-frame clonotypes and omits some of them. The table includes about 150,000 clones, more than 60% detected once. CDR1 MDHEN and CDR2 SYDVKM come from the germline V gene. V gave up 9 bases and J gave up 4 bases, with 10 bases separating them. CDR3 size: 11 residues. The sample consisted of PBMCs. The TCR originated in a woman in her 40s in good health and CMV-seropositive. The rearrangement uses TRBV28 and TRBJ2-7, with a tentative D call TRBD1 (5 bases). DNA for the CDR3: TGTGCCAGTCAGGGCCGATACGAGCAGTACTTC. Amino acid sequence: CASQGRYEQYF.